The 2 T cell receptor beta chains reported below all come from one sample, sequenced in a study of T cells in Graves' hyperthyroidism and ophthalmopathy. RNA transcripts yielded amplified TCR beta CDR3 regions. A set of HTBI primers served as the primers for a first-round RT-PCR of the TCR CDR3. TCRdb passed the multiplex PCR reads through MiXCR, listing each CDR3 protein once. Among about 420,000 distinct CDR3 sequences listed, roughly 14% were seen once. Sequencing was done on a sample of blood. All receptors derive from a woman aged 18-29 years with Graves' hyperthyroidism.

Comment on this clonotype: A read error is possible here, since a much larger clone lies one base away. The chain uses TRBV20-1 and TRBJ1-2; D call uncertain. Germline assignment: CDR1 DFQATT and CDR2 SNEGSKA (reference sequence). Trimming cost V 3 bases and J 8 bases, with 13 bases left between them. This CDR3 contains 12 residues. CDR3 sequence (DNA): TGCAGTGCTAGTTTGCGGGTGGTGGGCTACACCTTC. It codes for CSASLRVVGYTF.

In its sample, this clonotype was seen many times. The genes are TRBV20-1 and TRBJ2-7, with 9 bases lining up with TRBD1. V gave up 3 bases and J gave up 3 bases; unmatched junction bases: 9. In germline, CDR1 is DFQATT, CDR2 SNEGSKA (reference sequence). This CDR3 is built from 15 residues. The CDR3 coding sequence is TGCAGTGCTAGGGGACAGGGCTTGGGGAGCTACGAGCAGTACTTC. Residues: CSARGQGLGSYEQYF.